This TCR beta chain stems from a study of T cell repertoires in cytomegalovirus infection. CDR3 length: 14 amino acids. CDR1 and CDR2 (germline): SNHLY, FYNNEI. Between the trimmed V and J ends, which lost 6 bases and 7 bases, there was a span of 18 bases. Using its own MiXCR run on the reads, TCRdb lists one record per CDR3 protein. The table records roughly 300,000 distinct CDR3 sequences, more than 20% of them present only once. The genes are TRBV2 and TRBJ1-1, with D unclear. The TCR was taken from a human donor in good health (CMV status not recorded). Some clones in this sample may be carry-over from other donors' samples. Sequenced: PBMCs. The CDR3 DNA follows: TGTGCCAGCAGGGGCAGTAGGGAATCGGGTGAAGCTTTCTTT. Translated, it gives CASRGSRESGEAFF.